The 25 T cell receptor beta chains below were found in one sample sequenced in a study of CD8 T cells in Susac syndrome. The RNA input was roughly 0.45 to 1 ug, and it was reverse transcribed with random hexamers. Each CDR3 protein is one row after TCRdb ran MiXCR on the immunoSEQ multiplex PCR reads. The sample includes 210,000 or so distinct CDR3 sequences, approximately 94% seen only once; the top ten take roughly 0.14%. Sequenced sample: CD4+ T cells from PBMCs. Receptor source: a human donor with Susac syndrome.

The chain recombines TRBV11-3 with TRBJ2-1, with D perhaps matching TRBD1 or TRBD2 (5 bases each). V lost 2 bases, J lost 0 bases, and 8 bases lay in between. The CDR3 sequence is 15 residues long. Germline values: CDR1 SGHNT, CDR2 YENEEA. This CDR3 is CASSLSGSSYNEQFF. The CDR3 DNA sequence: TGTGCCAGCAGCTTATCAGGGAGCTCCTACAATGAGCAGTTCTTC.

The chain uses TRBV4-3 and TRBJ2-7, with a weak D call TRBD1 (5 bases). V was pared by 0 bases and J by 3 bases, with 9 bases between. The germline V gene has CDR1 LGHNA and CDR2 YSLEER. This CDR3 region has 14 residues. The CDR3 DNA reads TGCGCCAGCAGCCAAGAAAACAGGCTCTACGAGCAGTACTTC. Its translation: CASSQENRLYEQYF.

This clonotype has only one observation. The chain is built from TRBV19 and TRBJ1-6, with D possibly TRBD1 on 5 matching bases. Trimming shortened V by 7 bases and J by 9 bases, and 16 bases separated the two germline ends. Germline V lookup: CDR1 LNHDA, CDR2 SQIVND (reference sequence). The CDR3 length is 14 residues. CDR3 region: CASTSRDSSSPLHF. The CDR3 DNA sequence: TGTGCCAGTACCTCGAGGGACTCAAGTTCACCCCTCCACTTT.

Here the CDR3 DNA reads TGCAGTGCTAGAGATCGGGAGACCCAGTACTTC. The encoded protein is CSARDRETQYF. This chain joins TRBV20-1 and TRBJ2-5; D unresolved. The CDR3 is 11 residues long. Trimming took 0 bases from V and 5 from J, leaving 4 bases between them. Germline V gives CDR1 DFQATT, CDR2 SNEGSKA (reference sequence).

V and J are TRBV7-8 and TRBJ1-5; 11 positions agree with TRBD1. The CDR3 is made up of 19 amino acids. The germline V gene encodes CDR1 SGHVS and CDR2 FQNEAQ. With V trimmed by 6 bases and J by 0 bases, 13 bases remained unmatched. This CDR3 is CASSFQMGQGDYSNQPQHF. CDR3 nucleotide sequence: TGTGCCAGCAGTTTCCAAATGGGACAGGGGGATTATAGCAATCAGCCCCAGCATTTT.

The rearrangement links TRBV12-3 or TRBV12-4 to TRBJ1-1; D is ambiguous. V lost 5 bases and J 2 bases, leaving 9 bases between the germline ends. This CDR3 is 13 amino acids long. This chain's CDR3 is CASSVSGNTEAFF. The CDR3, as DNA: TGTGCCAGCAGTGTTTCGGGAAACACTGAAGCTTTCTTT.

The V and J genes are TRBV7-2 and TRBJ2-5; D is uncertain. The CDR3 is 14 amino acids. The germline V gene encodes CDR1 SGHTA and CDR2 FQGNSA. V was clipped by 7 bases and J by 2 bases, with 14 bases between them. CDR3: CASTREVQQETQYF. The CDR3 DNA is TGTGCCAGCACCAGAGAAGTTCAGCAAGAGACCCAGTACTTC.

The chain joins TRBV28 to TRBJ1-6, with D perhaps matching TRBD1 (5 bases). Trimming took 6 bases from V and 10 from J, leaving 16 bases between them. Germline V CDR1 and CDR2: MDHEN, SYDVKM. The CDR3 runs to 14 residues. The CDR3 bases are TGTGCCAGCAGGGAAAGGGGAGGTGGGTCACCCCTCCACTTT. Its translation: CASRERGGGSPLHF.

V is TRBV29-1 and J is TRBJ1-1; D ambiguous. Germline V gene data show CDR1 as SQVTM and CDR2 as ANQGSEA. CDR3 length: 10 amino acids. Trimming removed 5 bases at V and 3 bases at J, with 4 bases between. CDR3 residues: CSVRHTEAFF. The CDR3 DNA follows: TGCAGCGTTCGACACACTGAAGCTTTCTTT.

This rearrangement joins TRBV20-1 to TRBJ1-5; 7 bases are shared with TRBD1. Unmatched junction bases numbered 12, after V lost 3 bases and J lost 10 bases. Germline V gene sequence: CDR1 DFQATT, CDR2 SNEGSKA (reference sequence). The CDR3 consists of 14 residues. CDR3 sequence reads: CSASLDRAFSPQHF. The CDR3 coding sequence is TGCAGTGCTAGTCTAGACAGGGCTTTCAGCCCCCAGCATTTT.

The rearrangement uses TRBV30 and TRBJ1-5; D perhaps matches TRBD1 (6 bases). Germline V gene sequence: CDR1 GTSNPN, CDR2 SVGIG (reference sequence). This CDR3 comprises 13 residues. The germline V and J ends were trimmed by 0 bases and 7 bases, with 10 bases remaining between them. The CDR3 sequence: CAWSVQGAQPQHF. The CDR3 DNA sequence: TGTGCCTGGAGTGTACAGGGAGCCCAGCCCCAGCATTTT.

The chain employs TRBV29-1 and TRBJ1-2; D is ambiguous. The ends were cut back, 5 bases at V and 8 bases at J, with 15 bases in the middle. Germline loops: CDR1 SQVTM, CDR2 ANQGSEA. This CDR3 is 12 amino acids long. CDR3 DNA: TGCAGCGTTCGCAGAGAGACCTGGGGCTACACCTTC. Translated, it gives CSVRRETWGYTF.

The chain couples TRBV5-4 to TRBJ2-7, with TRBD1 matching 8 bases. The CDR3 has 13 residues. Germline V CDR1 and CDR2: SGHNT, YYREEE (reference sequence). The J segment lost 5 bases and the V segment lost 3 bases, leaving 4 bases of the junction unmatched. CDR3 DNA: TGTGCCAGCAGCTGGACAGGGTGGGACGAGCAGTACTTC. Translated: CASSWTGWDEQYF.

The chain carries TRBV25-1 and TRBJ2-2; 8 positions agree with TRBD2. This CDR3 comprises 15 residues. The V segment lost 5 bases and the J segment 7 bases; nucleotides outside the gene matches: 9. In germline, CDR1 is MGHDK, CDR2 SYGVNS. The CDR3 protein is CASSRPGGAVGELFF. The CDR3 DNA reads as TGTGCCAGCAGTCGCCCGGGGGGGGCGGTCGGGGAGCTGTTTTTT.

This clonotype was seen just once. This chain joins TRBV27 and TRBJ1-6; the D is unclear. Germline V gene data show CDR1 as MNHEY and CDR2 as SMNVEV (reference sequence). This CDR3 has 10 amino acids. Deletions cut 8 bases from V and 9 bases from J, with 5 bases between. CDR3 loop: CASPSSPLHF. DNA of the CDR3: TGTGCCAGCCCTAGTTCACCCCTCCACTTT.

This chain links TRBV20-1 with TRBJ2-3, with D hard to call. From germline, CDR1 is DFQATT and CDR2 SNEGSKA (reference sequence). The CDR3 contains 15 residues. V lost 3 bases and J lost 2, with 15 bases in between. The CDR3 sequence is CSASPRVGPTDTQYF. The CDR3, as DNA: TGCAGTGCTAGTCCCAGAGTAGGGCCCACAGATACGCAGTATTTT.

The chain couples TRBV6-5 to TRBJ2-7, with 7 bases identical to TRBD1. J gave up 0 bases and V 7 bases, and 6 bases lay outside the gene matches. Germline V CDR1 and CDR2: MNHEY, SVGAGI. The CDR3 is 14 amino acids. The CDR3 here is CASTSPGGSYEQYF. CDR3 nucleotide sequence: TGTGCCAGCACCTCGCCAGGGGGCTCCTACGAGCAGTACTTC.

The rearrangement links TRBV6-5 to TRBJ2-5; no clear D. This CDR3 contains 14 residues. CDR1 and CDR2 from the germline V gene are MNHEY and SVGAGI. The germline V and J ends were trimmed by 5 bases and 5 bases, with 15 bases remaining between them. Written as DNA, the CDR3 is TGTGCCAGCAGTCTGGGCCCCTTGGGGGAGACCCAGTACTTC. This encodes CASSLGPLGETQYF.

The V call is TRBV4-3, the J call TRBJ2-1, with 12 positions matching TRBD2. Germline V gene data show CDR1 as LGHNA and CDR2 as YSLEER. The CDR3 is 19 residues long. V gave up 1 base and J gave up 4 bases; unmatched junction bases: 11. CDR3 amino acids: CASSQAAGQGLAGYNEQFF. In DNA, the CDR3 is TGCGCCAGCAGCCAAGCCGCCGGACAGGGACTAGCGGGTTACAATGAGCAGTTCTTC.

This clonotype was observed a single time. The CDR3 DNA sequence: TGTGCCAGCAGCGTGACAGGAAGCACAGATACGCAGTATTTT. Its translation: CASSVTGSTDTQYF. The rearrangement uses TRBV9 and TRBJ2-3; possible D gene TRBD1, 6 bases. V was trimmed by 2 bases and J by 0 bases, leaving 7 bases between them. The CDR3 consists of 14 residues. Germline CDR1 and CDR2: SGDLS and YYNGEE.

The V and J genes are TRBV7-2 and TRBJ2-5, with TRBD2 as a possible D gene (6 bases). Germline V gene lookup returns CDR1 SGHTA and CDR2 FQGNSA. This CDR3 is 16 amino acids long. The V and J ends lost 5 bases and 2 bases respectively, with 18 bases between them. CDR3 bases: TGTGCCAGCAGCCCTAGGATAGTAGGGACTCAAGAGACCCAGTACTTC. As protein: CASSPRIVGTQETQYF.

The chain carries TRBV20-1 and TRBJ1-1; 11 nucleotides align to TRBD1. Unmatched junction bases numbered 5, after V lost 0 bases and J lost 5 bases. Germline V gene data show CDR1 as DFQATT and CDR2 as SNEGSKA (reference sequence). The CDR3 extends over 15 amino acids. The CDR3 coding sequence is TGCAGTGCTAGAGATGGGGACAGGGGGAGGACTGAAGCTTTCTTT. It codes for CSARDGDRGRTEAFF.

The chain uses TRBV12-3 or TRBV12-4 and TRBJ2-7; 8 nucleotides align to TRBD1. J lost 5 bases, V lost 1 base, and 7 bases had no gene match. The CDR3 is 15 residues long. CDR3 protein: CASSLGTGGNDEQYF. The CDR3 region has the DNA TGTGCCAGCAGTTTAGGCACAGGGGGTAACGACGAGCAGTACTTC.

This sequence joins TRBV30 and TRBJ2-6; D may be TRBD1 (6 bases). From germline, CDR1 is GTSNPN and CDR2 SVGIG (reference sequence). CDR3 length: 15 residues. V lost 1 base to trimming and J lost 0 bases, with 7 bases between them. The CDR3 coding sequence is TGTGCCTGGAGTGGAGGGGGCTCTGGGGCCAACGTCCTGACTTTC. Encoded protein: CAWSGGGSGANVLTF.

V and J are TRBV5-1 and TRBJ1-1; TRBD1 matches at 8 bases. CDR1 is SGHRS, CDR2 YFSETQ, per germline. CDR3 length: 15 residues. The J segment lost 0 bases and the V segment lost 4 bases, leaving 5 bases of the junction unmatched. The CDR3 DNA is TGCGCCAGCAGCGCTCCGGGACAGGTGAACACTGAAGCTTTCTTT. It translates to CASSAPGQVNTEAFF. Full variable domain (rest looked up from reference TRBV5-1 and TRBJ1-1): KAGVTQTPRYLIKTRGQQVTLSCSPISGHRSVSWYQQTPGQGLQFLFEYFSETQRNKGNFPGRFSGRQFSNSRSEMNVSTLELGDSALYLCASSAPGQVNTEAFFGQGTRLTVV.